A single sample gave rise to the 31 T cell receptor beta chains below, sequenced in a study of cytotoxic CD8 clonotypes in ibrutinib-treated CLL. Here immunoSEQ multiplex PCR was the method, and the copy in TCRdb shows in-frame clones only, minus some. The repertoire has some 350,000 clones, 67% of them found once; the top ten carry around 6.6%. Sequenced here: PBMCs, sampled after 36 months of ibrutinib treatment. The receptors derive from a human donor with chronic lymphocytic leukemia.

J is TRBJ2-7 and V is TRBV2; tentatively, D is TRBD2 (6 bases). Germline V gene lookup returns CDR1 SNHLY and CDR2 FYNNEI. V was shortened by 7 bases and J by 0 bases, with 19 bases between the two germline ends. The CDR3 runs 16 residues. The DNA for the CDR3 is TGTGCCAGCATCCTCCCGGGACTCGCTCACTCCTACGAGCAGTACTTC. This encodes CASILPGLAHSYEQYF.

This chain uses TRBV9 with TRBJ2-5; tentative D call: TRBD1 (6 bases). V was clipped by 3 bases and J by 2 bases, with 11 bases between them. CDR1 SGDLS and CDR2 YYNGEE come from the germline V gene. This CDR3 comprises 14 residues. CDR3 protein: CASSEQGLQETQYF. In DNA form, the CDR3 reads TGTGCCAGCAGCGAACAGGGCCTTCAAGAGACCCAGTACTTC.

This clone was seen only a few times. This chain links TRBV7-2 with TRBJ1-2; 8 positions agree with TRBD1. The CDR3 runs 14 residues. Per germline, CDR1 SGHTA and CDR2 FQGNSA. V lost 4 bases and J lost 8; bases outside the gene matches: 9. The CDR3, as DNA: TGTGCCAGCAGCTCCCCCGACAGGGGCAGGGGCTACACCTTC. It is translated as CASSSPDRGRGYTF.

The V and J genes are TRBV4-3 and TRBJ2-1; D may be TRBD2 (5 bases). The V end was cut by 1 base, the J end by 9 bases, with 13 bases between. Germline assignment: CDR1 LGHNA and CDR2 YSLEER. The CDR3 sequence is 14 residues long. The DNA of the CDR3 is TGCGCCAGCAGCCAAGCCTTTGGAGGTAGTGAGCAGTTCTTC. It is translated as CASSQAFGGSEQFF.

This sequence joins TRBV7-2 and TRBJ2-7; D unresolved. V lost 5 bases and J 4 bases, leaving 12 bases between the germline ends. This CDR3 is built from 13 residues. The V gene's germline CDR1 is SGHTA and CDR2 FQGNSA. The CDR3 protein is CASSRHYQYEQYF. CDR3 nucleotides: TGTGCCAGCAGCAGACACTATCAGTACGAGCAGTACTTC.

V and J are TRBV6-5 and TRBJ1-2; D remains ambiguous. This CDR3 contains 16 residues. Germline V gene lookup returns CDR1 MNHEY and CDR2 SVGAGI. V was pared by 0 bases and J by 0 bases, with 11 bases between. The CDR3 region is CASSYSWERANYGYTF. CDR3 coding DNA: TGTGCCAGCAGTTACTCATGGGAGAGGGCTAACTATGGCTACACCTTC.

CDR3 sequence reads: CASSVAGTGGMRSEQYF. In DNA, the CDR3 is TGTGCCAGCAGCGTAGCTGGCACAGGGGGCATGCGAAGCGAGCAGTACTTC. V is TRBV9 and J is TRBJ2-7, with 9 positions matching TRBD1. CDR3 length equals 17 residues. The ends lost 0 bases at V and 6 bases at J; junction bases unmatched: 13. Per the germline V gene, CDR1 is SGDLS and CDR2 is YYNGEE.

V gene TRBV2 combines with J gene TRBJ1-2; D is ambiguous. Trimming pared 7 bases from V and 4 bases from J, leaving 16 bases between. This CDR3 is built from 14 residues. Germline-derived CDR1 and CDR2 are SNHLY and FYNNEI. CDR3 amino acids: CASKTDAGGYGYTF. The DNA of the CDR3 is TGTGCCAGCAAGACGGACGCGGGAGGCTATGGCTACACCTTC. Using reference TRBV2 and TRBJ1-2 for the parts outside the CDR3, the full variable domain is EPEVTQTPSHQVTQMGQEVILRCVPISNHLYFYWYRQILGQKVEFLVSFYNNEISEKSEIFDDQFSVERPDGSNFTLKIRSTKLEDSAMYFCASKTDAGGYGYTFGSGTRLTVV.

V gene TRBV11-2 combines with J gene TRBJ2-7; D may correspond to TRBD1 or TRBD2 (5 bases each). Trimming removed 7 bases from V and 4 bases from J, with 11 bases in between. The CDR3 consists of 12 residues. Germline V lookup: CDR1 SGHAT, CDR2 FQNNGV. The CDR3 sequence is CASMGVGYEQYF. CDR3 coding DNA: TGTGCCAGCATGGGGGTGGGATACGAGCAGTACTTC.

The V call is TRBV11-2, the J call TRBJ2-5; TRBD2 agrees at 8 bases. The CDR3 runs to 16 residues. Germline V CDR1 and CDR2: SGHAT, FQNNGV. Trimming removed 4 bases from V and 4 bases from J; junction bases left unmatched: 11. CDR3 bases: TGTGCCAGCAGCTCCCTACTAGCGGAGATAAGAGAGACCCAGTACTTC. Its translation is CASSSLLAEIRETQYF.

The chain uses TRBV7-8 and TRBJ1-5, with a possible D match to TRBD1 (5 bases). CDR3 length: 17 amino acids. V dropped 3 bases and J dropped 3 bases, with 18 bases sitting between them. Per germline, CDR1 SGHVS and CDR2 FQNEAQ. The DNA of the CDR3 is TGTGCCAGCAGCTTCGAGCAGTGGGGCAGGATCAATCAGCCCCAGCATTTT. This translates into CASSFEQWGRINQPQHF.

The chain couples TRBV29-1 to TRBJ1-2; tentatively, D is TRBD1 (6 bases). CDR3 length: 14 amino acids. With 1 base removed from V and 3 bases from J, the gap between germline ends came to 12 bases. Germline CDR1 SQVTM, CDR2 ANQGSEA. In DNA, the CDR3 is TGCAGCGTTGAAGGCGGCAGGGGCTACTATGGCTACACCTTC. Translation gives CSVEGGRGYYGYTF.

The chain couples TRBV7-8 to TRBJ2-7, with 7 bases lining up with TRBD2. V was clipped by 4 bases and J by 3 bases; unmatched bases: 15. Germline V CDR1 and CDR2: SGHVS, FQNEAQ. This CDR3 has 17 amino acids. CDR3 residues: CASSYSGGSWAYYEQYF. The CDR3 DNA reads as TGTGCCAGCAGCTATTCGGGGGGAAGTTGGGCCTACTACGAGCAGTACTTC.

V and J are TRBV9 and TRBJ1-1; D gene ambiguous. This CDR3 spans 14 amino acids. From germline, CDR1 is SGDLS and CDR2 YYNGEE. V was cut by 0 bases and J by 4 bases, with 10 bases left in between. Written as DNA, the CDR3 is TGTGCCAGCAGCGTAGCCGGGGTGCGCACTGAAGCTTTCTTT. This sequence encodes CASSVAGVRTEAFF. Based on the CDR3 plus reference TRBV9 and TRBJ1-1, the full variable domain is DSGVTQTPKHLITATGQRVTLRCSPRSGDLSVYWYQQSLDQGLQFLIQYYNGEERAKGNILERFSAQQFPDLHSELNLSSLELGDSALYFCASSVAGVRTEAFFGQGTRLTVV.

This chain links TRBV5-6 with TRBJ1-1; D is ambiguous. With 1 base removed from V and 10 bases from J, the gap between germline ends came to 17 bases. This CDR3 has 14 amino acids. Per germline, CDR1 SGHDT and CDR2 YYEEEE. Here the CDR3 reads CASSLNEGRHGAFF. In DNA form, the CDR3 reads TGTGCCAGCAGCTTGAATGAGGGCCGGCATGGAGCTTTCTTT.

In nucleotides, the CDR3 is TGTGCCAGCAGCTTAGAAGGTTGGGGCTCCTACGAGCAGTACTTC. Protein product: CASSLEGWGSYEQYF. The chain uses TRBV7-2 and TRBJ2-7, with unresolved D. There are 15 residues in the CDR3. Trimming took off 1 base at V and 0 bases at J, with 10 bases between the two ends. The germline CDR1 and CDR2 sequences are SGHTA and FQGNSA.

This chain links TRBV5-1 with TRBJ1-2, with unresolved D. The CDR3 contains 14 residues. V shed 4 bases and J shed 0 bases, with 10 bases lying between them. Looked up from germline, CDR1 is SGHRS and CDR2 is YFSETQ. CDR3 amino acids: CASSTTTPNYGYTF. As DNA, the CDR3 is TGCGCCAGCAGCACTACTACACCTAACTATGGCTACACCTTC.

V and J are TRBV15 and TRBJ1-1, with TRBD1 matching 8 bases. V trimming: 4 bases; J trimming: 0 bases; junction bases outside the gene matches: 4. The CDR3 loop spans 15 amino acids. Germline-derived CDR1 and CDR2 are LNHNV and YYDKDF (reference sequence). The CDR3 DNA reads TGTGCCACCAGCAAACAGGGGGGGGTGAACACTGAAGCTTTCTTT. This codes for CATSKQGGVNTEAFF.

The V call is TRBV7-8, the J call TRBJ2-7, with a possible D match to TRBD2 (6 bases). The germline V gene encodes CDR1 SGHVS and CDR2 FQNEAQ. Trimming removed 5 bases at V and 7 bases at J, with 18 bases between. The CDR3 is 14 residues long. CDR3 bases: TGTGCCAGCAGCCCCACCTGGAGGGCCGGTGAGCAGTACTTC. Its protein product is CASSPTWRAGEQYF.

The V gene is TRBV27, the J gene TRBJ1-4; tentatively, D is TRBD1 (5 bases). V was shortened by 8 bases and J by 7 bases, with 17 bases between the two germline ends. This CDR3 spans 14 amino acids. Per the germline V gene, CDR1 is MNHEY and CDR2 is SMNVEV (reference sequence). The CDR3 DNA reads TGTGCCAGCTCCGCGGGCCAGGGTCGTGAAAAACTGTTTTTT. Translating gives CASSAGQGREKLFF.

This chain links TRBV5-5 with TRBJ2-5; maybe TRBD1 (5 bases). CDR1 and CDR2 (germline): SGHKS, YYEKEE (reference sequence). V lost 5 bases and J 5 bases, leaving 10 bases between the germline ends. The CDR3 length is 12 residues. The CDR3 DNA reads TGTGCCAGCAGTTCCCACAGGGAGACCCAGTACTTC. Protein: CASSSHRETQYF.

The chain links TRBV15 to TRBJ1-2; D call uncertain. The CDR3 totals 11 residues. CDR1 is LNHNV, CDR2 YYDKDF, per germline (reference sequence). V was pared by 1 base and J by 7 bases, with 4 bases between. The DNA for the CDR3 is TGTGCCACCAGCAGAGGAGGTGGCTACACCTTC. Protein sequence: CATSRGGGYTF.

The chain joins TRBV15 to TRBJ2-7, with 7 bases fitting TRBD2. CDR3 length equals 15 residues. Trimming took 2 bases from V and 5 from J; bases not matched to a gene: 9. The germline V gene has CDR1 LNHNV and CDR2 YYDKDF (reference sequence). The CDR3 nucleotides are TGTGCCACCAGCAGAAAGCGGGAAAACAGCCACGAGCAGTACTTC. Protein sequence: CATSRKRENSHEQYF.

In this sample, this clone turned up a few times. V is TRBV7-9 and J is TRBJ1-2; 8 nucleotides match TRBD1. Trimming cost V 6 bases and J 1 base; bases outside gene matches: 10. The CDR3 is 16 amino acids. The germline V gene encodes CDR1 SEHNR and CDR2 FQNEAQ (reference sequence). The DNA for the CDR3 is TGTGCCAGCAGACAGGGACAGGACTTGTTTAACTATGGCTACACCTTC. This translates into CASRQGQDLFNYGYTF.

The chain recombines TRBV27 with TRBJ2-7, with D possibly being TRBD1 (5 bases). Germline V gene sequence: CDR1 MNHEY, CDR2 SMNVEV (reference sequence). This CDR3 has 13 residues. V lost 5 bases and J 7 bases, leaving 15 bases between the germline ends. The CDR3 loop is CASSIRVLKEQYF. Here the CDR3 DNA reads TGTGCCAGCAGTATCAGGGTTTTGAAGGAGCAGTACTTC.

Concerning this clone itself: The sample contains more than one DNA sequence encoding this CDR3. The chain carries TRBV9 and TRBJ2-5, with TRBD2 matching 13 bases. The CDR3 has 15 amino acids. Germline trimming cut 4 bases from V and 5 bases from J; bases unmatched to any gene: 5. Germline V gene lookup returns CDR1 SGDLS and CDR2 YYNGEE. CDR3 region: CASSPGLAGVETQYF. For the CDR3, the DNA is TGTGCCAGCAGCCCCGGACTAGCGGGGGTGGAGACCCAGTACTTC.

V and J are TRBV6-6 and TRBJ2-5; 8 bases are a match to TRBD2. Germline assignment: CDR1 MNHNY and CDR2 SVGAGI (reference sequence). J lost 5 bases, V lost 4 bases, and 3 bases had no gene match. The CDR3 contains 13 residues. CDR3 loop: CASSWTSWETQYF. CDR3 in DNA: TGTGCCAGCAGTTGGACTAGCTGGGAGACCCAGTACTTC.

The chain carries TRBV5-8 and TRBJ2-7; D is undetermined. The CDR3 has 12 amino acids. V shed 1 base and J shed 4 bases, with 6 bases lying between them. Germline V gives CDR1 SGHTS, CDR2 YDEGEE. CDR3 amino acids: CASSLWGYEQYF. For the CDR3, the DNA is TGTGCCAGCAGCTTGTGGGGATACGAGCAGTACTTC. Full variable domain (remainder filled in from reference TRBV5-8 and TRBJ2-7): EAGVTQSPTHLIKTRGQQATLRCSPISGHTSVYWYQQALGLGLQFLLWYDEGEERNRGNFPPRFSGRQFPNYSSELNVNALELEDSALYLCASSLWGYEQYFGPGTRLTVT.

DNA for the CDR3: TGTGCTAGTGGCTCACCTCAGGGCCAGTCCTACGAGCAGTACTTC. Its protein product is CASGSPQGQSYEQYF. The chain uses TRBV12-5 and TRBJ2-7; D is perhaps TRBD1 (5 bases). V gave up 6 bases and J gave up 1 base, with 16 bases separating them. CDR1 and CDR2 (germline): LGHNT, FRNRAP. The CDR3 runs to 15 residues.

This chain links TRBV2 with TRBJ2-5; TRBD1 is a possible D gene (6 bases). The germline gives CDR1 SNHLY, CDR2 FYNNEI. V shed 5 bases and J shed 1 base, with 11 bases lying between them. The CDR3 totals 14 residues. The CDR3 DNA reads TGTGCCAGCAGTTTACCAGGGGTCCAAGAGACCCAGTACTTC. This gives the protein CASSLPGVQETQYF.

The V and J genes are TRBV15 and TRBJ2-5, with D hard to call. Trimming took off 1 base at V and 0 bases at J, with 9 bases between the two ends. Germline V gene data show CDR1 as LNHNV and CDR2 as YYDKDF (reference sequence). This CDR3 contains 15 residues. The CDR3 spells CATSRVWEDQETQYF. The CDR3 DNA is TGTGCCACCAGCAGAGTGTGGGAAGACCAAGAGACCCAGTACTTC.